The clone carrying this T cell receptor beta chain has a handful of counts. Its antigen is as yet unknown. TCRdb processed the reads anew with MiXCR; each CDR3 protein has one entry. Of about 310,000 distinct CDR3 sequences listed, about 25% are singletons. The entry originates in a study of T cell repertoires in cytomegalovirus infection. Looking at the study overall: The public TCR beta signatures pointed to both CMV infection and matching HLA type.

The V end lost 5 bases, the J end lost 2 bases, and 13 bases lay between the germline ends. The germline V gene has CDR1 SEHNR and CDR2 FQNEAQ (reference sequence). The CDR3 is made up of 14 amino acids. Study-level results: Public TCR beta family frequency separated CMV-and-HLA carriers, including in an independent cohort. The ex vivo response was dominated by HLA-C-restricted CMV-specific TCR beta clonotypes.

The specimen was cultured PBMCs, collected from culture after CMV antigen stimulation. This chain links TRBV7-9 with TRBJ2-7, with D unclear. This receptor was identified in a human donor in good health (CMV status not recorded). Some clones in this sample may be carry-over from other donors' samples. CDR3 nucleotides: TGTGCCAGCAGCCCCCGAGAAGGAGCCTACGAGCAGTACTTC. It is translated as CASSPREGAYEQYF.